This T cell receptor (beta chain) is from a study of blood T cell repertoires in COVID-19. Across the whole study: Material from acute and convalescent COVID-19 was sourced from the United States, Italy and Spain. The analysed material was cDNA or gDNA that came from T cells, B-cell-depleted T cells, or PBMCs.

Methods used by the authors: The authors estimated nucleated cell counts from reference gene primer amplification. Generated by immunoSEQ multiplex PCR, the TCRdb table keeps only in-frame clones and is missing some. V, J and clone size are those of that table, while D and trimming were read from the DNA. This table holds about 300,000 clones, around 80% found once. This clone was detected only a few times. The CDR3 loop spans 13 amino acids. Germline-derived CDR1 and CDR2 are SGHRS and YFSETQ. V was shortened by 7 bases and J by 1 base, with 11 bases between the two germline ends. The receptor's source is a woman between 45 and 60 years old with acute or convalescent COVID-19. The specimen sequenced was peripheral blood. This chain uses TRBV5-1 with TRBJ1-1; D unclear. This CDR3 is CASSETGNTEAFF. CDR3 DNA sequence: TGCGCCAGCTCCGAAACTGGGAACACTGAAGCTTTCTTT.